A selection of T cell receptor beta chains follows, all from one sample in a study of OX40 agonist ivuxolimab in advanced cancers. Sequenced by immunoSEQ multiplex PCR; TCRdb stores in-frame clones only, minus some. Found here are more than 35,000 clones, 84% of them singletons; the top ten hold roughly 15%. The sample here was CD4+ or CD8+ T cells sorted from blood, taken in a trial of the OX40 agonist ivuxolimab. The receptors derive from an adult with an advanced solid tumor such as melanoma, head and neck, liver or kidney cancer. CDR3s include the opening cysteine and the closing phenylalanine or tryptophan. Fields, in order: J gene, clone size, V gene, D gene, CDR3 DNA, CDR3 protein. D genes are given only for firm matches. For some rows the clone size is stated as once, few or many, or as a class when expanded; others skip it.

j_gene: TRBJ1-5
abundance: NA
v_gene: TRBV5-6
d_gene: NA
CDR3nt: TGTGCCAGCAGCTTGTTTAGGGAAGCTTATCAGCCCCAGCATTTT
CDR3aa: CASSLFREAYQPQHF

j_gene: TRBJ2-3
abundance: NA
v_gene: TRBV4-1
d_gene: NA
CDR3nt: TGCGCCAGCAGCCAAGAACAGCCCCAGGGCACAGATACGCAGTATTTT
CDR3aa: CASSQEQPQGTDTQYF

j_gene: TRBJ2-1
abundance: NA
v_gene: TRBV9
d_gene: NA
CDR3nt: TGTGCCAGCAGCCCGTCGGGGATCCGGGCGGTATACAATGAGCAGTTCTTC
CDR3aa: CASSPSGIRAVYNEQFF

j_gene: TRBJ2-1
abundance: NA
v_gene: TRBV6-4
d_gene: TRBD2
CDR3nt: TGTGCCAGCAGTGACTCCGGAAATCAGACTAGCGGGCGTTCCTACAATGAGCAGTTCTTC
CDR3aa: CASSDSGNQTSGRSYNEQFF

j_gene: TRBJ2-7
abundance: NA
v_gene: TRBV5-5
d_gene: NA
CDR3nt: TGTGCCAGCAGCCCCGACAGGCCCTACGAGCAGTACTTC
CDR3aa: CASSPDRPYEQYF

j_gene: TRBJ2-2
abundance: NA
v_gene: TRBV2
d_gene: TRBD1
CDR3nt: TGTGTCCCCAGGTCAGGGGGCTACACCGGGGAGCTGTTTTTT
CDR3aa: CVPRSGGYTGELFF

j_gene: TRBJ1-4
abundance: NA
v_gene: TRBV4-2
d_gene: NA
CDR3nt: TGTGCCAGCAGCCGGGATGAAAAACTGTTTTTT
CDR3aa: CASSRDEKLFF

j_gene: TRBJ2-3
abundance: NA
v_gene: TRBV6-1
d_gene: NA
CDR3nt: TGTGCCAGCAGTTGGGGACCGTCCTCCACAGATACGCAGTATTTT
CDR3aa: CASSWGPSSTDTQYF

j_gene: TRBJ2-5
abundance: NA
v_gene: TRBV9
d_gene: NA
CDR3nt: TGTGCCAGCAGCGTTCAGGGGCAAGAGACCCAGTACTTC
CDR3aa: CASSVQGQETQYF

j_gene: TRBJ1-3
abundance: NA
v_gene: TRBV5-8
d_gene: NA
CDR3nt: TGTGCCAGCAGCTTGGAGGGTACTGGAAACACCATATATTTT
CDR3aa: CASSLEGTGNTIYF

j_gene: TRBJ2-7
abundance: NA
v_gene: TRBV29-1
d_gene: NA
CDR3nt: TGCAGCGTTGAGAACAGTCCGTACGAGCAGTACTTC
CDR3aa: CSVENSPYEQYF

j_gene: TRBJ1-2
abundance: few
v_gene: TRBV2
d_gene: NA
CDR3nt: TGTGCCAGCAGTGAAAGCGCGGCAGCTAACTATGGCTACACCTTC
CDR3aa: CASSESAAANYGYTF

j_gene: TRBJ2-2
abundance: NA
v_gene: TRBV13
d_gene: NA
CDR3nt: TGTGCCAGCAGCTTAGATAGCCCCGCGAACACCGGGGAGCTGTTTTTT
CDR3aa: CASSLDSPANTGELFF

j_gene: TRBJ2-1
abundance: NA
v_gene: TRBV11-1
d_gene: TRBD1
CDR3nt: TGTGCCAGCAGCCCAGGGACAGGCTCAACGCGAGAGCAGTTCTTC
CDR3aa: CASSPGTGSTREQFF

j_gene: TRBJ2-5
abundance: NA
v_gene: TRBV5-6
d_gene: TRBD2
CDR3nt: TGTGCCAGCAGCTTATCACTAGCGGTAGAGACCCAGTACTTC
CDR3aa: CASSLSLAVETQYF

j_gene: TRBJ2-4
abundance: NA
v_gene: TRBV23-1
d_gene: NA
CDR3nt: TGCGCCAGGGATTACAGGGTCTACCGTGCCAAAAACATTCAGTACTTC
CDR3aa: CARDYRVYRAKNIQYF

j_gene: TRBJ2-7
abundance: few
v_gene: TRBV7-2
d_gene: TRBD2
CDR3nt: TGTGCCAGCAGCTTAGCCGGCGGGGGGGCCTACGAGCAGTACTTC
CDR3aa: CASSLAGGGAYEQYF

j_gene: TRBJ1-3
abundance: NA
v_gene: TRBV27
d_gene: NA
CDR3nt: TGTGCCAGCAGTTCCAGGGAGAGTGGAAACACCATATATTTT
CDR3aa: CASSSRESGNTIYF

j_gene: TRBJ2-7
abundance: NA
v_gene: TRBV9
d_gene: NA
CDR3nt: TGTGCCAGCAGCGTAGATAAGGGAAGGTCCTACGAGCAGTACTTC
CDR3aa: CASSVDKGRSYEQYF

j_gene: TRBJ2-7
abundance: NA
v_gene: TRBV13
d_gene: NA
CDR3nt: TGTGCCAGCAGCTCACAGGGCTACGAGCAGTACTTC
CDR3aa: CASSSQGYEQYF

j_gene: TRBJ1-1
abundance: NA
v_gene: TRBV6-6
d_gene: NA
CDR3nt: TGTGCCAGCAGTTACTCGTTAGACACTGAAGCTTTCTTT
CDR3aa: CASSYSLDTEAFF

j_gene: TRBJ2-5
abundance: NA
v_gene: TRBV6-4
d_gene: TRBD1
CDR3nt: TGTGCCAGCAGTGAACAGGGGGCCCAAGAGACCCAGTACTTC
CDR3aa: CASSEQGAQETQYF

j_gene: TRBJ1-5
abundance: few
v_gene: TRBV28
d_gene: NA
CDR3nt: TGTGCCAGCAGCGGAGGGCTGATCAATCAGCCCCAGCATTTT
CDR3aa: CASSGGLINQPQHF

j_gene: TRBJ2-2
abundance: NA
v_gene: TRBV5-4
d_gene: NA
CDR3nt: TGTGCCAGCAGATCCCGCGGGGAGCTGTTTTTT
CDR3aa: CASRSRGELFF

j_gene: TRBJ1-5
abundance: NA
v_gene: TRBV2
d_gene: TRBD1
CDR3nt: TGTGCCAGCAGGGTGGACAGGGGTGATCAGCCCCAGCATTTT
CDR3aa: CASRVDRGDQPQHF

j_gene: TRBJ1-5
abundance: NA
v_gene: TRBV28
d_gene: NA
CDR3nt: TGTGCCAGCACCCAAGGACAGAACAATCAGCCCCAGCATTTT
CDR3aa: CASTQGQNNQPQHF

j_gene: TRBJ2-7
abundance: NA
v_gene: TRBV6-5
d_gene: TRBD1
CDR3nt: TGTGCCAGCAGGATCCGGGACAGGGGGCAGCGAGAGCAGTACTTC
CDR3aa: CASRIRDRGQREQYF

j_gene: TRBJ2-7
abundance: NA
v_gene: TRBV9
d_gene: NA
CDR3nt: TGTGCCAGCAGCGTAGAGGCCAGCACCTACGAGCAGTACTTC
CDR3aa: CASSVEASTYEQYF

j_gene: TRBJ2-2
abundance: NA
v_gene: TRBV11-1
d_gene: NA
CDR3nt: TGTGCCAGCAGCCGAAAGGGGAACACCGGGGAGCTGTTTTTT
CDR3aa: CASSRKGNTGELFF

j_gene: TRBJ2-7
abundance: NA
v_gene: TRBV5-1
d_gene: TRBD2
CDR3nt: TGCGCCAGCAGCTTGGCCCCTTCGAGCGGGGGCCTCGGGTACGAGCAGTACTTC
CDR3aa: CASSLAPSSGGLGYEQYF

j_gene: TRBJ2-7
abundance: NA
v_gene: TRBV28
d_gene: NA
CDR3nt: TGTGCCAGCAGTTCCGCGGGCCTCCCCTACGAGCAGTACTTC
CDR3aa: CASSSAGLPYEQYF

j_gene: TRBJ1-1
abundance: NA
v_gene: TRBV2
d_gene: NA
CDR3nt: TGTGCCAGCAGCCGGGACACTGAAGCTTTCTTT
CDR3aa: CASSRDTEAFF

j_gene: TRBJ2-6
abundance: NA
v_gene: TRBV13
d_gene: TRBD1
CDR3nt: TGTGCCAGCAGCTGGACAGGGTCTGGGGCCAACGTCCTGACTTTC
CDR3aa: CASSWTGSGANVLTF

j_gene: TRBJ1-1
abundance: few
v_gene: TRBV5-5
d_gene: NA
CDR3nt: TGTGCCAGCAGCTTGGGCCCGGGACACCCCCGTGTGGGTACTGAAGCTTTCTTT
CDR3aa: CASSLGPGHPRVGTEAFF

j_gene: TRBJ2-2
abundance: NA
v_gene: TRBV29-1
d_gene: TRBD1
CDR3nt: TGCAGCGTTGACCTACAGGGGGCGTACGGGGAGCTGTTTTTT
CDR3aa: CSVDLQGAYGELFF

j_gene: TRBJ2-3
abundance: NA
v_gene: TRBV20-1
d_gene: NA
CDR3nt: TGCAGTGCCACAGTCCCAGATACGCAGTATTTT
CDR3aa: CSATVPDTQYF

j_gene: TRBJ2-1
abundance: NA
v_gene: TRBV13
d_gene: TRBD2
CDR3nt: TGTGCCAGCAGCTTAGGGGTAGCGGGAGGGTGGAATGAGCAGTTCTTC
CDR3aa: CASSLGVAGGWNEQFF

j_gene: TRBJ1-2
abundance: NA
v_gene: TRBV11-3
d_gene: NA
CDR3nt: TGTGCCAGCAGCACCGACAGAGGTAACGGCTACACCTTC
CDR3aa: CASSTDRGNGYTF

j_gene: TRBJ2-7
abundance: few
v_gene: TRBV4-3
d_gene: NA
CDR3nt: TGCGCCAGCAGCCAAGAGAGGGCCTCCTACGAGCAGTACTTC
CDR3aa: CASSQERASYEQYF

j_gene: TRBJ2-7
abundance: NA
v_gene: TRBV7-9
d_gene: TRBD1
CDR3nt: TGTGCCAGCAGCTTATTTGGGGACAGGGCGGACTACGAGCAGTACTTC
CDR3aa: CASSLFGDRADYEQYF

j_gene: TRBJ2-3
abundance: few
v_gene: TRBV2
d_gene: TRBD2
CDR3nt: TGTGCCAGCAGTGTCCCTAGCGGGGGCTGGATGAGCACAGATACGCAGTATTTT
CDR3aa: CASSVPSGGWMSTDTQYF

j_gene: TRBJ2-7
abundance: NA
v_gene: TRBV10-3
d_gene: TRBD2
CDR3nt: TGTGCCGCGGGGAGGGGAGGCTACGAGCAGTACTTC
CDR3aa: CAAGRGGYEQYF

j_gene: TRBJ2-2
abundance: NA
v_gene: TRBV11-3
d_gene: TRBD1
CDR3nt: TGTGCCAGCACCCAGCCTGGGACAGGGAGCGGGGAGCTGTTTTTT
CDR3aa: CASTQPGTGSGELFF

j_gene: TRBJ2-1
abundance: NA
v_gene: TRBV4-1
d_gene: TRBD2
CDR3nt: TGCGCCAGCAGCCCTCCGGGACTAGCGGGAGGGAATGAGCAGTTCTTC
CDR3aa: CASSPPGLAGGNEQFF